Listed below are T cell receptor beta chains from one sample, sequenced in a study of beta chain features in type 1 diabetes. The data were produced by immunoSEQ multiplex PCR, yet TCRdb's version contains in-frame clones alone and is incomplete. Of about 930,000 clones listed, 15% to 20% are singletons. Sequencing used naive CD4+ T cells from blood. The receptors here all came from a woman between 18 and 30 years old in good health. Each CDR3 is given with its conserved first and last residue. A D gene is named only where the DNA matches it firmly. Not all rows give a size; the values are once, few, many and, for expanded clones, a class.

j_call	d_call	v_call	clone_size	cdr3_nt	cdr3_aa
TRBJ2-2	TRBD2	TRBV2	.	TGTGCCCTCAGAGGGAAGCGGGGGAACACCGGGGAGCTGTTTTTT	CALRGKRGNTGELFF
TRBJ1-5	.	TRBV28	.	TGTGCCAGTACAAGAGGTCTGTTCTATAGCAATCAGCCCCAGCATTTT	CASTRGLFYSNQPQHF
TRBJ2-1	.	TRBV6-6	few	TGTGCCAGCAGTTACTCGAGTCCCACAGCCGAGCAGTTCTTC	CASSYSSPTAEQFF
TRBJ2-1	.	TRBV6-9	few	TGTGCCAGCAGTTATTCGACCCTGGGGGTTTACAATGAGCAGTTCTTC	CASSYSTLGVYNEQFF
TRBJ2-2	.	TRBV11-2	.	TGTGCCAGCAGCCCCCTAAGAGGCGGCACCGGGGAGCTGTTTTTT	CASSPLRGGTGELFF
TRBJ2-3	TRBD2	TRBV5-4	few	TGTGCCAGCAGCACCGGAACTAGCGGAGAGTCCACAGATACGCAGTATTTT	CASSTGTSGESTDTQYF
TRBJ2-6	.	TRBV7-9	few	TGTGCCAGCAGCTCTGATGGGTCTGGGGCCAACGTCCTGACTTTC	CASSSDGSGANVLTF
TRBJ2-7	TRBD1	TRBV5-6	few	TGTGCCAGCAGCTGGGGACAGGGAGTCTACGAGCAGTACTTC	CASSWGQGVYEQYF
TRBJ2-1	.	TRBV5-4	.	TGTGCCAGCAGCCTCCTCTGGACGCCGAAAAAGAGAGACAATGAGCAGTTCTTC	CASSLLWTPKKRDNEQFF
TRBJ1-1	.	TRBV4-3	few	TGCGCCAGCAGCCGAACGAGACAGAACACTGAAGCTTTCTTT	CASSRTRQNTEAFF
TRBJ2-2	.	TRBV10-3	.	TGTGCCATCACAGGGGCGAACACCGGGGAGCTGTTTTTT	CAITGANTGELFF
TRBJ2-7	TRBD2	TRBV4-2	.	TGTGCCAGCAGCCAAGTCGCCGGGGAGGGCCTTTACGAGCAGTACTTC	CASSQVAGEGLYEQYF
TRBJ2-3	TRBD2	TRBV7-9	.	TGTGCCAGCAGCGTGACCCGACTAGCCGTCACAGATACGCAGTATTTT	CASSVTRLAVTDTQYF
TRBJ1-5	.	TRBV7-8	few	TGTGCCAGCAGCTCTCGAGATCGCGGGGGTCAGCCCCAGCATTTT	CASSSRDRGGQPQHF
TRBJ2-7	.	TRBV5-1	.	TGCGCCAGCAGCTTATATTGGGAGCAGTACTTC	CASSLYWEQYF
TRBJ2-6	.	TRBV28	few	TGTGCCAGCAGGCGGGGCCGCTCTGGGGCCAACGTCCTGACTTTC	CASRRGRSGANVLTF
TRBJ1-1	TRBD1	TRBV4-3	.	TGCGCCAGCAGCCAAGATCAACAGGGGACAGCTTTCTTT	CASSQDQQGTAFF
TRBJ2-5	TRBD2	TRBV7-9	few	TGTGCCAGCAGCTTAGCGGCGGGGGGAGAGACCCAGTACTTC	CASSLAAGGETQYF